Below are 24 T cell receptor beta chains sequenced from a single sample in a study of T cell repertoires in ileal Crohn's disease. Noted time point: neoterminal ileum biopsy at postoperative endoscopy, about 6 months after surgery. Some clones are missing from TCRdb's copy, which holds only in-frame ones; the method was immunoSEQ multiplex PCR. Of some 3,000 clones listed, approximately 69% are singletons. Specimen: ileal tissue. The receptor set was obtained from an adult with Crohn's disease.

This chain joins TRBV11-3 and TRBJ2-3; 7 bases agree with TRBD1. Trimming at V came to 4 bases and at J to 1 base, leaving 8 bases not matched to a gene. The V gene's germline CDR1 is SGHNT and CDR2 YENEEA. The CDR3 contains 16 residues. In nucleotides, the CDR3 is TGTGCCAGCAGCTCCCGGACAGGCTCTGGCACAGATACGCAGTATTTT. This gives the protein CASSSRTGSGTDTQYF.

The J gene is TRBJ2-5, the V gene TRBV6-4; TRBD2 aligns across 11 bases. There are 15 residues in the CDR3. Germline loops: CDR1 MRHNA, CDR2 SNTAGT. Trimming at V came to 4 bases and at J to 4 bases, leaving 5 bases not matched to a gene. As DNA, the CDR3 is TGTGCCAGCAGTGCAACTAGCGGGGGAGGAGAGACCCAGTACTTC. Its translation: CASSATSGGGETQYF.

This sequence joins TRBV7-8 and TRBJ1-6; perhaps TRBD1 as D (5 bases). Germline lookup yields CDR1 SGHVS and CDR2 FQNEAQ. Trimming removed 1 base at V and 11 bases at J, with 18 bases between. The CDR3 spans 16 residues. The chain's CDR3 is CASSLVGGGGSTPLHF. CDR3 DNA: TGTGCCAGCAGCTTAGTAGGAGGCGGGGGATCAACACCCCTCCACTTT.

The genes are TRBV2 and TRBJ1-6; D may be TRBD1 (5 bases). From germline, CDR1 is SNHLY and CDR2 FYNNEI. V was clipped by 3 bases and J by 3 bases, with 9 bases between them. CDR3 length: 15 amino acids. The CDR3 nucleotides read TGTGCCAGCAGTGAGGGGCAAGGCTATAATTCACCCCTCCACTTT. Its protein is CASSEGQGYNSPLHF.

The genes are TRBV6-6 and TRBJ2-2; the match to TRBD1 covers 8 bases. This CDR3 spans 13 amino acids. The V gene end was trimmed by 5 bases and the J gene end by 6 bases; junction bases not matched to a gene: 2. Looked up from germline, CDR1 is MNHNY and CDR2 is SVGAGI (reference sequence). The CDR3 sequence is CASSGQGAGELFF. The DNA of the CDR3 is TGTGCCAGCAGTGGACAGGGCGCCGGGGAGCTGTTTTTT.

The CDR3 nucleotides read TGTGCCAGCAGCTTGGGGCAGGGAGGCTATGGCTACACCTTC. It specifies CASSLGQGGYGYTF. This chain links TRBV5-6 with TRBJ1-2, with D maybe TRBD1 (5 bases). Germline V gene lookup returns CDR1 SGHDT and CDR2 YYEEEE. This CDR3 has 14 amino acids. V shed 0 bases and J shed 4 bases, with 10 bases lying between them.

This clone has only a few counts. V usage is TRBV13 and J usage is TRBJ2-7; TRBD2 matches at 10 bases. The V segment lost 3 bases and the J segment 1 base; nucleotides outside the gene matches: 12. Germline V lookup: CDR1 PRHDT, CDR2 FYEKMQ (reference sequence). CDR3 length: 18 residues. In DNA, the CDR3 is TGTGCCAGCAGCTTTGCTAGCGGGGGAACCCTTAATTCCTACGAGCAGTACTTC. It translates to CASSFASGGTLNSYEQYF.

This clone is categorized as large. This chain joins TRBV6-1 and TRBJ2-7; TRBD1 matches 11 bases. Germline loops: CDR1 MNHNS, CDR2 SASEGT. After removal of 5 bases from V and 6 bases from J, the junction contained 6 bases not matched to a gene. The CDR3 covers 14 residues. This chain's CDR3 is CASSLQDRGLEQYF. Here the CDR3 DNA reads TGTGCCAGCAGTCTACAGGACAGGGGGCTCGAGCAGTACTTC.

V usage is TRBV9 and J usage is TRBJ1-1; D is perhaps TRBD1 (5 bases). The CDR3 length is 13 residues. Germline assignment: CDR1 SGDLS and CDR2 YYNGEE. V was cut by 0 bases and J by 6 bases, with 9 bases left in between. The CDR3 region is CASSVDGGAEAFF. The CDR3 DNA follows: TGTGCCAGCAGCGTAGACGGGGGGGCTGAAGCTTTCTTT.

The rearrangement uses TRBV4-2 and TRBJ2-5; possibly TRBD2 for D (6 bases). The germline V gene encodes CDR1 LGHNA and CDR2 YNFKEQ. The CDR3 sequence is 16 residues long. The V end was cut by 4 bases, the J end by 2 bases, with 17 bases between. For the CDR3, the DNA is TGTGCCAGCAGCCCGTACACAGCCGGGGGACAAGAGACCCAGTACTTC. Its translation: CASSPYTAGGQETQYF.

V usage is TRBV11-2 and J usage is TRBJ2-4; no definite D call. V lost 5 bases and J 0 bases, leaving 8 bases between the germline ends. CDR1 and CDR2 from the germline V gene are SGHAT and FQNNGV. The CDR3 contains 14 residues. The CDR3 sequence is CASSPRGAKNIQYF. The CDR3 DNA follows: TGTGCCAGCAGCCCCCGAGGAGCCAAAAACATTCAGTACTTC.

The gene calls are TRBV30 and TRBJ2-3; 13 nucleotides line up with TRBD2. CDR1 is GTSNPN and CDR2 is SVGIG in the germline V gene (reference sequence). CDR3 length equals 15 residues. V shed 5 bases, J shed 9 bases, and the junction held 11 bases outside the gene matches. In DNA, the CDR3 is TGTGCCTGGGCAACTAGCGGGGGGGGTAGGGGGACGCAGTATTTT. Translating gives CAWATSGGGRGTQYF. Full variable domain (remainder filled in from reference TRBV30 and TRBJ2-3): SQTIHQWPATLVQPVGSPLSLECTVEGTSNPNLYWYRQAAGRGLQLLFYSVGIGQISSEVPQNLSASRPQDRQFILSSKKLLLSDSGFYLCAWATSGGGRGTQYFGPGTRLTVL.

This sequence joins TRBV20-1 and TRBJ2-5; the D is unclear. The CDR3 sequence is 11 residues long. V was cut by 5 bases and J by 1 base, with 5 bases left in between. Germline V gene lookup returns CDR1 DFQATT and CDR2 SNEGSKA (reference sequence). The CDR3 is CSAQFQETQYF. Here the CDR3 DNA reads TGCAGTGCTCAGTTCCAAGAGACCCAGTACTTC.

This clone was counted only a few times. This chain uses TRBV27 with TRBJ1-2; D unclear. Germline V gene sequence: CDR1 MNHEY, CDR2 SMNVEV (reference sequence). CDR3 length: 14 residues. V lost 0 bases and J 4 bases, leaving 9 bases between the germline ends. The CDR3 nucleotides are TGTGCCAGCAGTTTATCAGTCTCCAGCTATGGCTACACCTTC. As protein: CASSLSVSSYGYTF.

The CDR3 DNA is TGCAGCGTTCAATGGGGGGGAGGAGAGACCCAGTACTTC. Its translation is CSVQWGGGETQYF. This sequence joins TRBV29-1 and TRBJ2-5; 7 bases are shared with TRBD2. In germline, CDR1 is SQVTM, CDR2 ANQGSEA. Losses at the gene ends were 5 bases for V and 4 bases for J; bases not matched to a gene: 7. The CDR3 contains 13 residues. Variable domain in full (rest from reference TRBV29-1 and TRBJ2-5): SAVISQKPSRDICQRGTSLTIQCQVDSQVTMMFWYRQQPGQSLTLIATANQGSEATYESGFVIDKFPISRPNLTFSTLTVSNMSPEDSSIYLCSVQWGGGETQYFGPGTRLLVL.

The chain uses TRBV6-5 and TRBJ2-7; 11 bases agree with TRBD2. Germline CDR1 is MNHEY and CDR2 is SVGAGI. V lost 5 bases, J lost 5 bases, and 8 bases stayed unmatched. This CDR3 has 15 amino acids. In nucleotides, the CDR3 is TGTGCCAGCAGTCTTAGCGGGGGGGCCCTCCACGAGCAGTACTTC. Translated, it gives CASSLSGGALHEQYF.

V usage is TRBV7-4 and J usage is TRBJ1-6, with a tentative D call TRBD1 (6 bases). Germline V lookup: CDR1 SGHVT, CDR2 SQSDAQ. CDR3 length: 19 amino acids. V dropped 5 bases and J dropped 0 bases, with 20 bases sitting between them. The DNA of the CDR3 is TGTGCCAGCAGCCTCGATAGGGGGATACCTAGCTCCTATAATTCACCCCTCCACTTT. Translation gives CASSLDRGIPSSYNSPLHF. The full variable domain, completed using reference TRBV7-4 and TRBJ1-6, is GAGVSQSPRYKVAKRGRDVALRCDSISGHVTLYWYRQTLGQGSEVLTYSQSDAQRDKSGRPSGRFSAERPERSVSTLKIQRTEQGDSAVYLCASSLDRGIPSSYNSPLHFGNGTRLTVT.

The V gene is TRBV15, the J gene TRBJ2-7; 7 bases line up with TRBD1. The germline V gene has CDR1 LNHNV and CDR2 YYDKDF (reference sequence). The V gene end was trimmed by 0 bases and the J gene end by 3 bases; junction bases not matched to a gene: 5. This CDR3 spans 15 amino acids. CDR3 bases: TGTGCCACCAGCAGAGATGAGGGGGCCGACTACGAGCAGTACTTC. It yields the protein CATSRDEGADYEQYF.

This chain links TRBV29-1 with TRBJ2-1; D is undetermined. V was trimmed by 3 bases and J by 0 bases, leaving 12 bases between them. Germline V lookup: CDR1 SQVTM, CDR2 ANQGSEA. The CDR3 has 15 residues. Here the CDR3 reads CSVDSQVSSYNEQFF. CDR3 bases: TGCAGCGTTGATAGTCAGGTGAGCTCCTACAATGAGCAGTTCTTC.

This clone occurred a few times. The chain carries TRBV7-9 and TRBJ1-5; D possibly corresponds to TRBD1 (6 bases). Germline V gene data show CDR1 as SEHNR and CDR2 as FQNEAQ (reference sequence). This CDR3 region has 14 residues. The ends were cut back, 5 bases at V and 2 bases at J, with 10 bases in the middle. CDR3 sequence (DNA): TGTGCCAGCAGCCGGGGGGGCGGCAATCAGCCCCAGCATTTT. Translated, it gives CASSRGGGNQPQHF.

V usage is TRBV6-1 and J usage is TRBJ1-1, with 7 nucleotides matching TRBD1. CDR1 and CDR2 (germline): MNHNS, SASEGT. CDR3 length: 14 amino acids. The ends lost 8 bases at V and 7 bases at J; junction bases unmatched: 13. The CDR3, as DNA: TGTGCCAGCCTTCCAAAGGGGGCGCATGATGAAGCTTTCTTT. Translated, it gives CASLPKGAHDEAFF.

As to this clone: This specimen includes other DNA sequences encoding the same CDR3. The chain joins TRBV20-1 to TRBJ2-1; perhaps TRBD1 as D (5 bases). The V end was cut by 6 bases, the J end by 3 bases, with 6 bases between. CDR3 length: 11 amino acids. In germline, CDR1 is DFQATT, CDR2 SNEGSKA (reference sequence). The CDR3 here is CSADSYNEQFF. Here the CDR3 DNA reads TGCAGTGCAGACAGCTACAATGAGCAGTTCTTC.

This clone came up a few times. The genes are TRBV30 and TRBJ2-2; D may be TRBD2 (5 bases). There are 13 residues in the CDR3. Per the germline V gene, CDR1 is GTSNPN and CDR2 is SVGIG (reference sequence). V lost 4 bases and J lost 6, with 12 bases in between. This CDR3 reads CAWNLGGSGELFF. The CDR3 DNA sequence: TGTGCCTGGAATCTCGGCGGGTCCGGGGAGCTGTTTTTT.

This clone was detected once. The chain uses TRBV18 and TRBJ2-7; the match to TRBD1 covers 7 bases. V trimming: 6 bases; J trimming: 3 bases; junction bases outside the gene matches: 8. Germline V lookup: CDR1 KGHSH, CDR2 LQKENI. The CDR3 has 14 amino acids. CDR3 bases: TGTGCCAGCTCTGAGGGGGCCAGACACTACGAGCAGTACTTC. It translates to CASSEGARHYEQYF.